This TCR beta chain was identified during a study of vaccination and CD4 T cells after COVID-19 (dated by TCRdb to about 2022). For context, the study as a whole: SARS-CoV-2 positivity had been established in the convalescent patients by nasal swab PCR, and mild disease was recorded in roughly ten of these patients and severe disease in one. The convalescent cohort comprised six males and four females, including two Hispanic individuals, seven Caucasians, two Asians and one multiracial person. Post-vaccine blood samples were taken a median of 72 days after the second vaccine dose, with a range of roughly 13 to 250 days. A few convalescent patients were sampled both early after vaccination (day 14) and late after vaccination (days 161 to 241). The spike-specific CD4+ TCR repertoire was compared before and after mRNA vaccination in approximately ten COVID-19 convalescent patients and a few infection-naive healthy vaccine recipients. Post-COVID blood samples were collected from convalescent patients a median of roughly 100 days after diagnosis, with a range of roughly 35 to 161 days. Participants got two doses of the Pfizer-BioNTech BNT162b2 vaccine (n=8) or two doses of the Moderna mRNA-1273 vaccine (n=2). What the authors observed across the whole study: In convalescent patients, a median approximately 83% of post-vaccine SARS-CoV-2-reactive clones were detected only after vaccination, suggesting vaccine-specific priming. The study included relatively few convalescent patients and did not analyze early timepoints after natural infection. In convalescent patients, nearly all vaccine-specific clones (304 of 307) were found to be mono-reactive for SARS-CoV-2 spike rather than cross-reactive with common cold coronaviruses. An increase in the median number of SARS-CoV-2-reactive clonotypes from around 20 after infection to roughly 36 after vaccination was observed, but the change was not found to be significant.

Per the germline V gene, MNHNS is the CDR1 and SASEGT is the CDR2. The CDR3 covers 15 residues, taking in both the cysteine and the phenylalanine. Of all the DNA, just the CDR3 is kept, 45 bases in frame from base 1. Cut back by 1 base and 9 bases, the V and J ends lie 13 bases apart. Sample time point, as interpreted from the label and publication: late sampling 161 to 241 days after vaccination in three convalescent patients. Positive SARS-CoV-2 PCR tests in the convalescent patients dated from March to December 2020, before Alpha, Beta and Delta variants emerged in the United States. Ficoll-Paque Plus gradient centrifugation was used to isolate PBMCs from whole blood, and the isolated PBMCs were then either used fresh or cryopreserved at -140C. Preparation of the library involved PCR. The instrument given in TCRdb is Illumina iSeq 100. The authors processed their data as follows. Non-productive sequences were filtered out, and CDR3s that did not start with C, did not end with F or W, or were shorter than 7 amino acids were discarded. CDR3 homology was assessed with Levenshtein distances (stringdist) and unrooted phylogenetic trees (ape) in R version 3.6.1. TCRdb cleaned the public reads at Q25 with fastp, built clones with MiXCR and kept in-frame beta chains. Rows matching on CDR3 protein sequence are summarized as one entry with the most common DNA and genes. These V and J calls originate from TCRdb's pipeline instead of the authors' own analysis. The sample records some 29,000 distinct CDR3 sequences, around 50% of which are singletons. Of the sample, around 5.9% is held by the ten largest clones.

This clonotype counts as medium-sized (0.01 to 0.1%). Its recognized antigen is unknown. No much larger clonotype is one base removed from it; base qualities were not supplied. This clonotype originated in a human donor who had recovered from COVID-19. In this chain, TRBV6-1 is recombined with TRBJ1-6, with no confident D gene call. The source material was CD4+ T cells from blood, sampled about 7 months after SARS-CoV-2 vaccination. The base sequence is TGTGCCAGCAGTGAAGGTGCCGCTGGAGGTTCACCCCTCCACTTT. The encoded protein is CASSEGAAGGSPLHF.